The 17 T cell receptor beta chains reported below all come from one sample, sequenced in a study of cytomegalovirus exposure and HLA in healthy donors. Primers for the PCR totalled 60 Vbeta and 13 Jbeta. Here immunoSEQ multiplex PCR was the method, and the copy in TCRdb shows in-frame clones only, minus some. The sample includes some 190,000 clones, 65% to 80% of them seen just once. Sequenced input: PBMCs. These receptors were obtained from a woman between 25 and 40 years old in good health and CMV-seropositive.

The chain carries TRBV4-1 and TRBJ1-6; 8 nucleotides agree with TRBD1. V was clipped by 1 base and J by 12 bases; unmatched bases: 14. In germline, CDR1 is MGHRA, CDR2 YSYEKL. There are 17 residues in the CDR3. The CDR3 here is CASSQAPIGQGPLPLHF. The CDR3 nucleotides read TGCGCCAGCAGCCAAGCTCCGATCGGACAGGGCCCTTTACCCCTCCACTTT.

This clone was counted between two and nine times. This chain's CDR3 is CASSEYPLAGTTSTDTQYF. CDR3 nucleotides: TGTGCCAGCAGTGAATACCCACTAGCGGGGACCACTAGCACAGATACGCAGTATTTT. The chain couples TRBV2 to TRBJ2-3; 10 bases match TRBD2. The germline V gene encodes CDR1 SNHLY and CDR2 FYNNEI. This CDR3 is 19 amino acids long. V was clipped by 2 bases and J by 0 bases; unmatched bases: 11.

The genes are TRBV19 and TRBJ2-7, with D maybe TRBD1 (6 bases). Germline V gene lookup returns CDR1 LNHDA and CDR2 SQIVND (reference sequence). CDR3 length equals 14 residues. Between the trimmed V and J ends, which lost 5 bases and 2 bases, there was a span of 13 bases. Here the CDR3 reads CASSPGHVTYEQYF. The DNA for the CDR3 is TGTGCCAGTAGTCCGGGACACGTTACCTACGAGCAGTACTTC.

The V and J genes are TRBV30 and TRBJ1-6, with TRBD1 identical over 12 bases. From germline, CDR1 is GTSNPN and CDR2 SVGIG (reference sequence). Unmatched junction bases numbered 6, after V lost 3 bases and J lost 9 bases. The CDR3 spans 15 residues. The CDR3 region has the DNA TGTGCCTGGAGCGCGGGACAGGGGGCGCTTTCACCCCTCCACTTT. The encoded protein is CAWSAGQGALSPLHF.

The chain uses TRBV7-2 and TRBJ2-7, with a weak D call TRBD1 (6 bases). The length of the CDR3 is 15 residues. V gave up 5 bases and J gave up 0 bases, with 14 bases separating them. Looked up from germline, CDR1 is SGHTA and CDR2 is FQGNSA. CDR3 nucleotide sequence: TGTGCCAGCAGCCGGGACACTATAAGCTCCTACGAGCAGTACTTC. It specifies CASSRDTISSYEQYF.

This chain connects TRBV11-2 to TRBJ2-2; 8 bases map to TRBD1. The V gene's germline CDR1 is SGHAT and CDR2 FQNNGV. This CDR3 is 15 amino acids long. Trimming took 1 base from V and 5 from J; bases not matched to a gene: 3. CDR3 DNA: TGTGCCAGCAGCTTAGGCAGGGGGCGTACCGGGGAGCTGTTTTTT. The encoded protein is CASSLGRGRTGELFF.

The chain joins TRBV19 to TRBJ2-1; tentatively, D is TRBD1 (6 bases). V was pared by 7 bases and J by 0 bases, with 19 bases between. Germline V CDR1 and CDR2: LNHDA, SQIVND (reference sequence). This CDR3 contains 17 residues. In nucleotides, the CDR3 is TGTGCCAGTAAAAGCAGACAACAGGACAGCTCCTACAATGAGCAGTTCTTC. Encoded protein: CASKSRQQDSSYNEQFF.

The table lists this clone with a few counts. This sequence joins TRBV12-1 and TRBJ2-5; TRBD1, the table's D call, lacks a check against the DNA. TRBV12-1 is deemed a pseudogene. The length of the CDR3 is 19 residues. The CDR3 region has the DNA TGTGCCAGCAGCTTTGCGGGTAGGGGGCCCCCTTTGGTAATGGAGACCCAGTACTTC. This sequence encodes CASSFAGRGPPLVMETQYF.

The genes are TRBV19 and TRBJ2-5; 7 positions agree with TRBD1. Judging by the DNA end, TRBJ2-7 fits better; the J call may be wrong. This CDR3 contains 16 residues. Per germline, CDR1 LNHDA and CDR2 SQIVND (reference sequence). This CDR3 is CASSRPRTGGSYEQYF. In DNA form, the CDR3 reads TGTGCCAGTAGTCGGCCCCGGACAGGCGGCTCCTACGAGCAGTACTTC.

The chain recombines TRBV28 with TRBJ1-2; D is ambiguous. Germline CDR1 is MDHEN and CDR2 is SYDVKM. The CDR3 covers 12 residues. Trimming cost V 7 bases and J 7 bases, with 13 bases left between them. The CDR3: CASTQIPGGYTF. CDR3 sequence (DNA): TGTGCCAGCACCCAAATACCGGGTGGCTACACCTTC.

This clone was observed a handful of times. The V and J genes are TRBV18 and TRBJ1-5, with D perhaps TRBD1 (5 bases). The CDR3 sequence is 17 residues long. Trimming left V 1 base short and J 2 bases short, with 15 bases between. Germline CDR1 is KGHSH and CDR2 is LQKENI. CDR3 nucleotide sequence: TGTGCCAGCTCACCACGGGGCTCGGGGGGAGGCAATCAGCCCCAGCATTTT. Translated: CASSPRGSGGGNQPQHF. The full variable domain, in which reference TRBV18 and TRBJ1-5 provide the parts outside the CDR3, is NAGVMQNPRHLVRRRGQEARLRCSPMKGHSHVYWYRQLPEEGLKFMVYLQKENIIDESGMPKERFSAEFPKEGPSILRIQQVVRGDSAAYFCASSPRGSGGGNQPQHFGDGTRLSIL.

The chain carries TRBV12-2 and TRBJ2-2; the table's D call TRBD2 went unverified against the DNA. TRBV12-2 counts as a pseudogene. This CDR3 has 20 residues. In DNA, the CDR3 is TGTGCAAGTCGCTTAGGCTGGGTGGTAGCGGGGGGCCGGAACACCGGGGAGCTGTTTTTT. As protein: CASRLGWVVAGGRNTGELFF.

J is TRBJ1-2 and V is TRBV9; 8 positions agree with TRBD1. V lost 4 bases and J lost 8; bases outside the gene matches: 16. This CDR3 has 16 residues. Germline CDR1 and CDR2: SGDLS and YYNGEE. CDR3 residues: CASSPLVGTGPGGYTF. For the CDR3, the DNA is TGTGCCAGCAGCCCCCTGGTGGGGACAGGTCCTGGGGGCTACACCTTC.

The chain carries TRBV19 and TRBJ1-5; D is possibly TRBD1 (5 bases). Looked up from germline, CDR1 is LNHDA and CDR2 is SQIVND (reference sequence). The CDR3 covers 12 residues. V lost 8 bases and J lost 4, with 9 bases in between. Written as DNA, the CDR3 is TGTGCCAGTGCACAGGATAATCAGCCCCAGCATTTT. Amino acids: CASAQDNQPQHF.

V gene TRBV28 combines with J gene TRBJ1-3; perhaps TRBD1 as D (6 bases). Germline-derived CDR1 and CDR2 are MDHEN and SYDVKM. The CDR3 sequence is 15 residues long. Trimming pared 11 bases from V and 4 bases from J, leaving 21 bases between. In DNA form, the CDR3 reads TGTGCCTCCCTAAGTTGGGGCAGGGGAGGAAACACCATATATTTT. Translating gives CASLSWGRGGNTIYF.

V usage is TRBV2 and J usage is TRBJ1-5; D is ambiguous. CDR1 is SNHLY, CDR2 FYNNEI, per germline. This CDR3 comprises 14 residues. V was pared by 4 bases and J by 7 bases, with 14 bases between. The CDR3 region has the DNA TGTGCCAGCAGTGGGCCCGTCATCTCACAGCCCCAGCATTTT. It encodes CASSGPVISQPQHF.

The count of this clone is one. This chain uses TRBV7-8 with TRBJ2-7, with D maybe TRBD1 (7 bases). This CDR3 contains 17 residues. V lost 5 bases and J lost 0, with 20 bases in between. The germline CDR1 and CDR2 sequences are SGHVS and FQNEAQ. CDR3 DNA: TGTGCCAGCAGCCTTCAGGTCGGAGGGGACAGCTCCTACGAGCAGTACTTC. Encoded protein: CASSLQVGGDSSYEQYF. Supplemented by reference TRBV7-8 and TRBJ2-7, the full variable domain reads GAGVSQSPRYKVAKRGQDVALRCDPISGHVSLFWYQQALGQGPEFLTYFQNEAQLDKSGLPSDRFFAERPEGSVSTLKIQRTQQEDSAVYLCASSLQVGGDSSYEQYFGPGTRLTVT.